This entry lists 9 T cell receptor beta chains sequenced from one sample in a study of blood T cell repertoires in COVID-19. Clones were sequenced by immunoSEQ multiplex PCR, and TCRdb holds only the in-frame ones, with some missing. The sample lists a few hundred thousand clones; 80% to 95% were seen once. The sample taken for sequencing was peripheral blood. The receptors originated from a young adult with COVID-19, enrolled during active disease.

This chain uses TRBV30 with TRBJ1-5, with TRBD1 matching 8 bases. Germline CDR1 GTSNPN, CDR2 SVGIG (reference sequence). The trim removed 0 bases at V and 4 bases at J, leaving 8 bases unmatched. This CDR3 has 16 amino acids. Here the CDR3 DNA reads TGTGCCTGGAGTGTACGCGGACAGGGCCAAAATCAGCCCCAGCATTTT. Residues: CAWSVRGQGQNQPQHF.

The genes are TRBV29-1 and TRBJ2-2; no clear D. This CDR3 contains 11 residues. Trimming removed 7 bases at V and 3 bases at J, with 6 bases between. The V gene's germline CDR1 is SQVTM and CDR2 ANQGSEA. The CDR3 nucleotides are TGCAGCGGTCTCGACACCGGGGAGCTGTTTTTT. Translating gives CSGLDTGELFF.

This clone was recorded once. This chain links TRBV19 with TRBJ1-5; 11 bases map to TRBD1. Germline V gene lookup returns CDR1 LNHDA and CDR2 SQIVND (reference sequence). This CDR3 comprises 17 residues. The trim removed 6 bases at V and 0 bases at J, leaving 7 bases unmatched. For the CDR3, the DNA is TGTGCCAGTAGATCGGACAGGGGGCTTTATAGCAATCAGCCCCAGCATTTT. Amino acid sequence: CASRSDRGLYSNQPQHF.

This clone was seen a handful of times. The V gene is TRBV4-1, the J gene TRBJ2-7; a possible D gene is TRBD2 (5 bases). This CDR3 has 12 amino acids. CDR1 and CDR2 (germline): MGHRA, YSYEKL. V dropped 0 bases and J dropped 12 bases, with 12 bases sitting between them. This chain's CDR3 is CASSQDGVGRYF. The CDR3 nucleotides read TGCGCCAGCAGCCAAGACGGGGTAGGGAGGTACTTC.

The chain joins TRBV24-1 to TRBJ1-5; no reliable D call. V lost 2 bases and J lost 5, with 12 bases in between. The CDR3 is made up of 15 amino acids. Germline assignment: CDR1 KGHDR and CDR2 SFDVKD. The CDR3 DNA reads TGTGCCACCAGTGATTCTCGCAGGTTTGATCAGCCCCAGCATTTT. It encodes CATSDSRRFDQPQHF.

V is TRBV9 and J is TRBJ2-7; tentative D call: TRBD1 (5 bases). The CDR3 sequence is 15 residues long. The ends were cut back, 0 bases at V and 6 bases at J, with 16 bases in the middle. From germline, CDR1 is SGDLS and CDR2 YYNGEE. CDR3 region: CASSVGSEGVGEQYF. The DNA of the CDR3 is TGTGCCAGCAGCGTAGGGTCCGAAGGGGTCGGCGAGCAGTACTTC.

The chain combines TRBV4-2 with TRBJ2-7; D is possibly TRBD1 (5 bases). The germline V gene encodes CDR1 LGHNA and CDR2 YNFKEQ. V was trimmed by 8 bases and J by 6 bases, leaving 17 bases between them. This CDR3 is 13 amino acids long. The CDR3 sequence is CASGLTVKGEQYF. CDR3 coding DNA: TGTGCCAGCGGGTTGACAGTGAAGGGCGAGCAGTACTTC.

The chain links TRBV10-3 to TRBJ1-4; 8 bases line up with TRBD1. This CDR3 is 15 amino acids long. Per the germline V gene, CDR1 is ENHRY and CDR2 is SYGVKD. V dropped 6 bases and J dropped 5; count of bases not matched to a gene: 8. The CDR3 DNA reads as TGTGCCATCAGCCCCGGACAGGGACGCAATGAAAAACTGTTTTTT. This gives the protein CAISPGQGRNEKLFF.

This rearrangement joins TRBV3-1 (or the pseudogene TRBV3-2) to TRBJ2-3; D gene unclear. Germline-derived CDR1 and CDR2 are LGHDT and YNNKEL (reference sequence). Trimming removed 3 bases from V and 1 base from J, with 8 bases in between. The CDR3 extends over 14 amino acids. The CDR3 reads CASSQGLGTDTQYF. The CDR3 nucleotides read TGTGCCAGCAGCCAGGGCCTGGGCACAGATACGCAGTATTTT.